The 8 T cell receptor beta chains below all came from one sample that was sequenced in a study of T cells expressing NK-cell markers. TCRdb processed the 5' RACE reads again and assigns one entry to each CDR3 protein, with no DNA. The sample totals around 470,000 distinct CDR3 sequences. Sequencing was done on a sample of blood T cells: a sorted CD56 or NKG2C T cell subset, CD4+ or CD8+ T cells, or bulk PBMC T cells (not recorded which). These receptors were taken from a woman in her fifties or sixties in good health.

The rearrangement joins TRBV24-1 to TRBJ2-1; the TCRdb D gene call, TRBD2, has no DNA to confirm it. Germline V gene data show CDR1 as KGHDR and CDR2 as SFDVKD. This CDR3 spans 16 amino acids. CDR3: CATSDFLAGENGEQFF.

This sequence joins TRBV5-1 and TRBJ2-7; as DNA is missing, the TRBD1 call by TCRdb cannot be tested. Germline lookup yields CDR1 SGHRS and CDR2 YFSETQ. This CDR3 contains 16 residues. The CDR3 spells CASSLGRDRYSYEQYF.

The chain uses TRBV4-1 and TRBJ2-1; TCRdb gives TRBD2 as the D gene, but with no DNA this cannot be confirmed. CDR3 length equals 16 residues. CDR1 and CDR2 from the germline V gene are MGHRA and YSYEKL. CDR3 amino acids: CASSQPTSGRAAEQFF.

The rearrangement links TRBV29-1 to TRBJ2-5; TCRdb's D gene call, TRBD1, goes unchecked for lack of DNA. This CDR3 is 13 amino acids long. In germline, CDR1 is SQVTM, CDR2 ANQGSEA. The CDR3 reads CSVVGGGQETQYF.

The CDR3 protein is CSARAGTGKIQTQYF. The chain is built from TRBV20-1 and TRBJ2-5; lacking DNA, the TRBD1 call made by TCRdb goes unchecked. The V gene's germline CDR1 is DFQATT and CDR2 SNEGSKA (reference sequence). The CDR3 runs to 15 residues.

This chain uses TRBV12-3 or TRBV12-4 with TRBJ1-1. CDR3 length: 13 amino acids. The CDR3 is CASSFQSNTEAFF.

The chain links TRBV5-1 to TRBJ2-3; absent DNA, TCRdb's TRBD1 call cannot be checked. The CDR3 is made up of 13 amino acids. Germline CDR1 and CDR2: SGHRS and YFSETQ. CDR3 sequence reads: CASSSLEKDTQYF.

CDR3 amino acids: CASSLASGASTDTQYF. V gene TRBV5-1 combines with J gene TRBJ2-3; with no DNA, the TCRdb D assignment of TRBD2 cannot be verified. The CDR3 loop spans 16 amino acids. CDR1 SGHRS and CDR2 YFSETQ come from the germline V gene.